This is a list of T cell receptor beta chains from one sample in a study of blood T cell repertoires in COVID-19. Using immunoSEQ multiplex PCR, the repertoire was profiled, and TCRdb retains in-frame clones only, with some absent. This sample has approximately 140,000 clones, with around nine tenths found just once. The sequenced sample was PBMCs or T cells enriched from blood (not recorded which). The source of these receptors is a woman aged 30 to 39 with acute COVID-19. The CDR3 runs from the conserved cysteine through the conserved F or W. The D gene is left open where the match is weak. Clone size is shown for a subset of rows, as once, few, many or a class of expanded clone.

CDR3: CSSLLAGDNEQFF
DNA: TGCAGCTCTCTGCTAGCGGGAGACAATGAGCAGTTCTTC
D: TRBD2
J: TRBJ2-1
size: -
V: TRBV29-1

CDR3: CASSTNRDSTYEQYF
DNA: TGTGCCAGTAGCACAAACCGGGACTCAACCTACGAGCAGTACTTC
D: -
J: TRBJ2-7
size: -
V: TRBV19

CDR3: CASSSWTSGSTDTQYF
DNA: TGTGCCAGCAGCTCCTGGACTAGCGGGAGCACAGATACGCAGTATTTT
D: TRBD2
J: TRBJ2-3
size: -
V: TRBV7-3

CDR3: CASSQDTYSYEQYF
DNA: TGTGCCAGCAGCCAAGATACCTACTCCTACGAGCAGTACTTC
D: -
J: TRBJ2-7
size: -
V: TRBV16

CDR3: CATRTGPGTEAFF
DNA: TGTGCCACCAGAACAGGACCGGGCACTGAAGCTTTCTTT
D: -
J: TRBJ1-1
size: once
V: TRBV19

CDR3: CASRHPGGLGYTF
DNA: TGTGCCAGCAGACACCCAGGGGGTCTTGGCTACACCTTC
D: TRBD1
J: TRBJ1-2
size: -
V: TRBV27

CDR3: CASSLQGATYNEQFF
DNA: TGCGCCAGCAGCTTGCAGGGGGCCACCTACAATGAGCAGTTCTTC
D: TRBD1
J: TRBJ2-1
size: -
V: TRBV5-1

CDR3: CASSIYAPGEGTGNTIYF
DNA: TGTGCCAGTAGTATATATGCCCCCGGAGAGGGAACTGGAAACACCATATATTTT
D: -
J: TRBJ1-3
size: -
V: TRBV19

CDR3: CASSSPLPTSGREQYF
DNA: TGTGCCAGCAGTTCCCCCCTGCCGACTAGCGGGAGGGAGCAGTACTTC
D: TRBD2
J: TRBJ2-7
size: -
V: TRBV6-5

CDR3: CASSLIRENTEAFF
DNA: TGTGCCAGCAGCTTAATCAGGGAGAACACTGAAGCTTTCTTT
D: -
J: TRBJ1-1
size: -
V: TRBV7-3

CDR3: CASSEVSQPQHF
DNA: TGTGCCAGTTCGGAGGTGAGTCAGCCCCAGCATTTT
D: -
J: TRBJ1-5
size: -
V: TRBV19

CDR3: CASRMGLADSTDTQYF
DNA: TGTGCCAGCAGGATGGGGCTAGCGGATAGCACAGATACGCAGTATTTT
D: TRBD2
J: TRBJ2-3
size: -
V: TRBV2

CDR3: CASSLRTSGLGDTQYF
DNA: TGTGCCAGCAGCTTAAGGACTAGCGGGCTGGGAGATACGCAGTATTTT
D: TRBD2
J: TRBJ2-3
size: -
V: TRBV7-2

CDR3: CASSYSALNTEAFF
DNA: TGTGCCAGCAGTTACTCAGCGCTGAACACTGAAGCTTTCTTT
D: -
J: TRBJ1-1
size: -
V: TRBV6-5